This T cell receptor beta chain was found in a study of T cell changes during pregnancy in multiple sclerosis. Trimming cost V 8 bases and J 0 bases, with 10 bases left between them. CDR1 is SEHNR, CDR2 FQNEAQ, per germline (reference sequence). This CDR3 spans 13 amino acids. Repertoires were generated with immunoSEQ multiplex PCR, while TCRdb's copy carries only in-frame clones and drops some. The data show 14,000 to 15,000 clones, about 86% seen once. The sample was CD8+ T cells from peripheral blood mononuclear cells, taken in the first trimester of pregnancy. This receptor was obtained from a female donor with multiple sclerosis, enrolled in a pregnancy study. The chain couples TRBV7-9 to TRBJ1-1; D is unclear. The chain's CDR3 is CASGLTVNTEAFF. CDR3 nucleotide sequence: TGTGCCAGCGGTCTTACAGTGAACACTGAAGCTTTCTTT.